One sample yielded the 24 T cell receptor beta chains listed below, sequenced in a study of regulatory T cells in long-lasting Graves disease. To make TCR beta libraries, researchers used iRepertoire HTBI primers and Arm-PCR of CDR3 regions. Via MiXCR, TCRdb re-called the multiplex PCR reads, giving one row per CDR3 protein. The sample has under 500,000 distinct CDR3 sequences, about a fifth seen once. Time point defined: persistent/refractory GD, antithyroid drugs over 5 years with positive TRAb. After RNA was extracted from PBMCs, the TCR library was made from it. The sequenced sample was peripheral blood mononuclear cells (PBMCs), obtained when the disease was refractory, from a patient treated with antithyroid drugs. The receptors shown here come from a female donor with Graves disease.

The CDR3 coding sequence is TGTGCCAGCAGCTTATCTGTGGCCGAAGCTTTCTTT. Its protein is CASSLSVAEAFF. This chain joins TRBV7-9 and TRBJ1-1, with no clear D. The CDR3 runs 12 residues. Germline lookup yields CDR1 SEHNR and CDR2 FQNEAQ (reference sequence). V was clipped by 2 bases and J by 8 bases, with 9 bases between them.

The rearrangement joins TRBV4-3 to TRBJ2-1; D gene unclear. In germline, CDR1 is LGHNA, CDR2 YSLEER. The CDR3 is 15 amino acids. V was cut by 5 bases and J by 10 bases, with 21 bases left in between. The CDR3 loop is CASSSLGNTNTEQFF. The CDR3, as DNA: TGCGCCAGCAGCTCCTTGGGGAATACTAATACAGAGCAGTTCTTC.

This chain uses TRBV20-1 with TRBJ2-2; 8 bases are shared with TRBD2. Trimming removed 2 bases from V and 4 bases from J; junction bases left unmatched: 3. The V gene's germline CDR1 is DFQATT and CDR2 SNEGSKA (reference sequence). This CDR3 comprises 14 residues. DNA of the CDR3: TGCAGTGCTAGATCCGCGGGGGGCACCGGGGAGCTGTTTTTT. It is translated as CSARSAGGTGELFF.

In this sample, this clonotype turned up many times. This chain joins TRBV10-3 and TRBJ2-2; D is tentatively TRBD1 or TRBD2 (5 bases each). The V gene's germline CDR1 is ENHRY and CDR2 SYGVKD. The V end was cut by 7 bases, the J end by 0 bases, with 18 bases between. The length of the CDR3 is 17 residues. This chain's CDR3 is CAINRSPGTTNTGELFF. The CDR3 DNA sequence: TGTGCCATCAACCGTTCTCCCGGGACGACGAACACCGGGGAGCTGTTTTTT.

This clonotype was seen more than once but under ten times. The CDR3, as DNA: TGTGCCAGCAGCGGGGATGGCACTGAAGCTTTCTTT. It translates to CASSGDGTEAFF. The V and J genes are TRBV11-2 and TRBJ1-1; D remains ambiguous. CDR1 SGHAT and CDR2 FQNNGV come from the germline V gene. The V end was cut by 5 bases, the J end by 4 bases, with 8 bases between. The CDR3 runs 12 residues.

V usage is TRBV7-8 and J usage is TRBJ1-5, with 7 nucleotides matching TRBD1. Germline lookup yields CDR1 SGHVS and CDR2 FQNEAQ. The CDR3 covers 15 residues. The ends lost 1 base at V and 3 bases at J; junction bases unmatched: 3. The CDR3 loop is CASSLVQGINQPQHF. CDR3 nucleotide sequence: TGTGCCAGCAGCTTAGTACAGGGGATCAATCAGCCCCAGCATTTT.

This clonotype was detected ten times or more. J is TRBJ2-7 and V is TRBV28, with TRBD1 as a possible D gene (6 bases). The germline V and J ends were trimmed by 6 bases and 7 bases, with 13 bases remaining between them. Germline-derived CDR1 and CDR2 are MDHEN and SYDVKM. CDR3 length: 12 residues. CDR3 sequence (DNA): TGTGCCAGCAGCGGAAGGGGGTTTGAGCAGTACTTC. As protein: CASSGRGFEQYF.

This clonotype came up many times. J is TRBJ2-5 and V is TRBV27; unclear D gene. Trimming cost V 5 bases and J 2 bases, with 15 bases left between them. The V gene's germline CDR1 is MNHEY and CDR2 SMNVEV (reference sequence). The CDR3 is made up of 15 amino acids. The CDR3 reads CASSMGRAPQETQYF. CDR3 sequence (DNA): TGTGCCAGCAGTATGGGTAGGGCACCTCAAGAGACCCAGTACTTC.

The chain carries TRBV5-4 and TRBJ2-5; possibly TRBD1 for D (6 bases). Trimming left V 3 bases short and J 5 bases short, with 20 bases between. Germline assignment: CDR1 SGHNT and CDR2 YYREEE (reference sequence). There are 16 residues in the CDR3. The CDR3 region is CASSSKSSGAVETQYF. DNA of the CDR3: TGTGCCAGCAGCTCGAAGTCGTCAGGGGCGGTTGAGACCCAGTACTTC.

This clonotype was counted at least ten times. The junction and the germline gene differ at one end; a read error may be behind it. The chain employs TRBV3-1 and TRBJ1-1; no reliable D call. Germline-derived CDR1 and CDR2 are LGHDT and YNNKEL (reference sequence). The CDR3 covers 17 residues. The CDR3 coding sequence is TGTGCCAGCAGCCCCAAGGAGGGCGCGTATCTGAACGCTGAAGCTTTCTTT. This translates into CASSPKEGAYLNAEAFF.

This clonotype has only a few counts. DNA of the CDR3: TGTGCCAGCAGCTTAGGGGACAGCCCAAGAGGCTACACCTTC. Its translation: CASSLGDSPRGYTF. The V call is TRBV7-2, the J call TRBJ1-2, with TRBD1 identical over 7 bases. Germline values: CDR1 SGHTA, CDR2 FQGNSA. The length of the CDR3 is 14 residues. The junction had 7 bases not matched to a gene; V was cut back by 1 base and J by 8 bases.

This clonotype was detected only a few times. For the CDR3, the DNA is TGTGCCAGCAGTCGGACTAGCGGGGACGGGGAGCTGTTTTTT. Its translation: CASSRTSGDGELFF. The J gene is TRBJ2-2, the V gene TRBV28; the match to TRBD2 covers 12 bases. This CDR3 comprises 14 residues. The V segment lost 5 bases and the J segment 7 bases; nucleotides outside the gene matches: 2. Germline assignment: CDR1 MDHEN and CDR2 SYDVKM.

The CDR3 sequence is CSAREGGGELFF. The CDR3 DNA reads as TGCAGTGCTAGAGAGGGAGGCGGGGAGCTGTTTTTT. The chain has TRBV20-1 and TRBJ2-2; a possible D gene is TRBD2 (6 bases). The CDR3 totals 12 residues. V lost 0 bases to trimming and J lost 7 bases, with 6 bases between them. Germline CDR1 reads DFQATT; CDR2 reads SNEGSKA (reference sequence).

This clonotype was seen a handful of times. The gene calls are TRBV6-5 and TRBJ2-7; 13 bases map to TRBD2. The CDR3 covers 20 residues. Germline values: CDR1 MNHEY, CDR2 SVGAGI. The V segment lost 1 base and the J segment 7 bases; nucleotides outside the gene matches: 19. CDR3 amino acids: CASSYFRPGTAGTSGAEQYF. For the CDR3, the DNA is TGTGCCAGCAGTTACTTTCGCCCCGGGACAGCGGGGACTAGCGGGGCAGAGCAGTACTTC.

This clonotype was observed a handful of times. The chain combines TRBV12-3 or TRBV12-4 with TRBJ2-7; 7 bases map to TRBD2. The V gene end was trimmed by 6 bases and the J gene end by 5 bases; junction bases not matched to a gene: 13. The CDR3 covers 15 residues. CDR3 sequence (DNA): TGTGCCAGCAGCTCACACACTAGCGCGCGGGACGAGCAGTACTTC. Translating gives CASSSHTSARDEQYF.

A few counts support this clonotype. The V and J genes are TRBV13 and TRBJ2-5, with TRBD1 identical over 8 bases. The ends lost 5 bases at V and 4 bases at J; junction bases unmatched: 12. The CDR3 loop spans 16 amino acids. Germline V gene lookup returns CDR1 PRHDT and CDR2 FYEKMQ (reference sequence). CDR3 nucleotides: TGTGCCAGCAGCCCAAGCCGGGGTGGACAGGGAGAGACCCAGTACTTC. Translated, it gives CASSPSRGGQGETQYF.

The chain employs TRBV19 and TRBJ1-6; D is uncertain. The CDR3 has 13 residues. Trimming took 1 base from V and 6 from J, leaving 4 bases between them. Germline loops: CDR1 LNHDA, CDR2 SQIVND (reference sequence). Here the CDR3 DNA reads TGTGCCAGTAGTATAGGGACTAATTCACCCCTCCACTTT. This sequence encodes CASSIGTNSPLHF.

The chain recombines TRBV11-2 with TRBJ2-1; D may be TRBD2 (5 bases). This CDR3 comprises 15 residues. Looked up from germline, CDR1 is SGHAT and CDR2 is FQNNGV. V lost 5 bases and J lost 6, with 17 bases in between. CDR3 sequence (DNA): TGTGCCAGCAGCGCTTGGGCGGACCTAGCCAATGAGCAGTTCTTC. This sequence encodes CASSAWADLANEQFF.

This clonotype has only a few counts. The chain joins TRBV18 to TRBJ2-7, with TRBD1 matching over 10 bases. V was clipped by 3 bases and J by 5 bases; unmatched bases: 7. This CDR3 comprises 15 residues. Germline V CDR1 and CDR2: KGHSH, LQKENI. CDR3 bases: TGTGCCAGCTCACCGCTGGGACAGGGGAGCCACGAGCAGTACTTC. Protein: CASSPLGQGSHEQYF.

There are a few counts of this clonotype. The chain is built from TRBV7-9 and TRBJ2-5, with 13 bases aligning to TRBD2. The CDR3 totals 16 residues. Trimming removed 5 bases from V and 9 bases from J; junction bases left unmatched: 12. Looked up from germline, CDR1 is SEHNR and CDR2 is FQNEAQ (reference sequence). The CDR3 nucleotides read TGTGCCAGCAGCGGCCGACTAGCGGGAGGTAGTGAGGCCCAGTACTTC. It encodes CASSGRLAGGSEAQYF.

This clonotype was counted ten times or more. The chain combines TRBV29-1 with TRBJ2-2, with 7 positions matching TRBD2. Germline V gene sequence: CDR1 SQVTM, CDR2 ANQGSEA. J lost 2 bases, V lost 7 bases, and 10 bases had no gene match. CDR3 length: 15 amino acids. The CDR3, as DNA: TGCAGCGCGCGGGGGTCGACGGGAAACACCGGGGAGCTGTTTTTT. Protein sequence: CSARGSTGNTGELFF.

This clonotype was picked up many times. The genes are TRBV27 and TRBJ2-5; the D gene is possibly TRBD2 (6 bases). Germline V gene sequence: CDR1 MNHEY, CDR2 SMNVEV (reference sequence). This CDR3 is 14 amino acids long. V lost 3 bases, J lost 5 bases, and 13 bases lay in between. CDR3 bases: TGTGCCAGCAGTTTGGTTGGAGGGTACGAGACCCAGTACTTC. Protein sequence: CASSLVGGYETQYF.

This clonotype has just a few counts. J is TRBJ1-1 and V is TRBV20-1; 9 bases align to TRBD1. Germline values: CDR1 DFQATT, CDR2 SNEGSKA (reference sequence). The CDR3 runs 14 residues. With V trimmed by 2 bases and J by 7 bases, 8 bases remained unmatched. CDR3 bases: TGCAGTGCTAGACGTCCCGGACAGGGGATTGAAGCTTTCTTT. Protein product: CSARRPGQGIEAFF.

In this sample, this clonotype turned up many times. The rearrangement uses TRBV29-1 and TRBJ2-5, with D unresolved. The germline V and J ends were trimmed by 1 base and 1 base, with 7 bases remaining between them. The CDR3 covers 13 residues. Germline-derived CDR1 and CDR2 are SQVTM and ANQGSEA. The DNA for the CDR3 is TGCAGCGTTGAAGTACAGCGCCAAGAGACCCAGTACTTC. Its translation: CSVEVQRQETQYF.